The entry that follows covers one T cell receptor (beta chain) sequence. The target antigen is unknown. The PCR used 60 Vbeta and 13 Jbeta primers. Produced via immunoSEQ multiplex PCR; TCRdb's table is partial and in-frame only. This sample has 95,000 to 150,000 clones, with approximately 17% found just once. This entry belongs to a study of cytomegalovirus exposure and HLA in healthy donors. General observations from the study: A later analysis revealed that TCR association rates differed between HLA loci, peaking at DRB1 and bottoming out at HLA-C.

The ends were cut back, 11 bases at V and 13 bases at J, with 27 bases in the middle. This CDR3 region has 13 residues. Germline V gene data show CDR1 as WNHNN and CDR2 as SYGVQD (reference sequence). The J gene is TRBJ2-7, the V gene TRBV10-1; TRBD2 might be the D (6 bases). The sequenced material came from PBMCs. The clonotype was recovered from a female donor in good health and CMV-seropositive. As DNA, the CDR3 is TGCGCCCTAAAGGGGCTAGCGCCCCGCAGGGAATACTTC. This translates into CALKGLAPRREYF.